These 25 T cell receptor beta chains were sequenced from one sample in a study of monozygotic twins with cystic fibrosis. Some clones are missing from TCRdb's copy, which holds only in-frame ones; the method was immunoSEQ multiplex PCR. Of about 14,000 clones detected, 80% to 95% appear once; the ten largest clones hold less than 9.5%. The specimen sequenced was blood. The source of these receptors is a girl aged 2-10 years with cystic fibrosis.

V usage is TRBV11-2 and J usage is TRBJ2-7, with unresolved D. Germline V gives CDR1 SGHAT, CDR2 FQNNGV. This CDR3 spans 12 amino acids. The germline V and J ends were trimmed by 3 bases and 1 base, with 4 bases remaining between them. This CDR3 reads CASSFGSYEQYF. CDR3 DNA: TGTGCCAGCAGCTTTGGGTCCTACGAGCAGTACTTC.

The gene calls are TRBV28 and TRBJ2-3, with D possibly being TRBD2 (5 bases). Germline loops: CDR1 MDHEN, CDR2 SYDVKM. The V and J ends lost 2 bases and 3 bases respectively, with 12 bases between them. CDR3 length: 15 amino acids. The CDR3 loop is CASSLNTGFTDTQYF. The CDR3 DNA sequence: TGTGCCAGCAGTTTAAATACGGGGTTTACAGATACGCAGTATTTT. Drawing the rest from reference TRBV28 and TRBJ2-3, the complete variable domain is DVKVTQSSRYLVKRTGEKVFLECVQDMDHENMFWYRQDPGLGLRLIYFSYDVKMKEKGDIPEGYSVSREKKERFSLILESASTNQTSMYLCASSLNTGFTDTQYFGPGTRLTVL.

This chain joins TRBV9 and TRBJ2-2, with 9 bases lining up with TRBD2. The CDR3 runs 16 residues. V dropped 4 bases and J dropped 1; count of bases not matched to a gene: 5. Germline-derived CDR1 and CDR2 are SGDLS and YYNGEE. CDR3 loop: CASSPLSGGNTGELFF. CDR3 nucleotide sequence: TGTGCCAGCAGCCCTCTTAGCGGGGGGAACACCGGGGAGCTGTTTTTT. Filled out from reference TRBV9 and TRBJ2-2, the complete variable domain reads DSGVTQTPKHLITATGQRVTLRCSPRSGDLSVYWYQQSLDQGLQFLIQYYNGEERAKGNILERFSAQQFPDLHSELNLSSLELGDSALYFCASSPLSGGNTGELFFGEGSRLTVL.

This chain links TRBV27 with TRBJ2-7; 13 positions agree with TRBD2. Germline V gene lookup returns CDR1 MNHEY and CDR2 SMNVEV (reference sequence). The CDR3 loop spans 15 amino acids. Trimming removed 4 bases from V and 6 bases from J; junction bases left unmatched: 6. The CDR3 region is CASSSLLAGGPEQYF. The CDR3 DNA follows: TGTGCCAGCAGTTCCTTACTAGCGGGAGGGCCCGAGCAGTACTTC.

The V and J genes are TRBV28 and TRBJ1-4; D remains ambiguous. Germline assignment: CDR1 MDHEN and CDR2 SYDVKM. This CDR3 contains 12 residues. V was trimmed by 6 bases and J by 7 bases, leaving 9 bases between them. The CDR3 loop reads CASRVGSEKLFF. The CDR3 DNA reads TGTGCCAGCAGGGTGGGAAGTGAAAAACTGTTTTTT.

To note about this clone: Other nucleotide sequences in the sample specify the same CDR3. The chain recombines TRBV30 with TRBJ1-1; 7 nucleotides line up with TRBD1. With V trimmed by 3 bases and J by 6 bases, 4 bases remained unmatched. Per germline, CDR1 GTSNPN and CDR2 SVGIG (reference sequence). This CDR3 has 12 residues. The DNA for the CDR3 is TGTGCCTGGAGCCCAGGGGGTCCTGAAGCTTTCTTT. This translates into CAWSPGGPEAFF.

CDR3 sequence: CASRVRDSYTDTQYF. CDR3 nucleotide sequence: TGTGCCAGCCGGGTCCGGGACAGCTACACAGATACGCAGTATTTT. The chain couples TRBV11-3 to TRBJ2-3; the match to TRBD1 covers 7 bases. The CDR3 contains 15 residues. The V gene's germline CDR1 is SGHNT and CDR2 YENEEA. The ends lost 8 bases at V and 2 bases at J; junction bases unmatched: 10.

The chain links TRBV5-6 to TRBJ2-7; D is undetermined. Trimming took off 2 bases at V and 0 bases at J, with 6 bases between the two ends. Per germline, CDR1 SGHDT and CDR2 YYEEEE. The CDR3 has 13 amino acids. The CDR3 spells CASSFASSYEQYF. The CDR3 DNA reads TGTGCCAGCAGCTTCGCGAGCTCCTACGAGCAGTACTTC. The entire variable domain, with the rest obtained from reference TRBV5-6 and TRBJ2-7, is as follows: DAGVTQSPTHLIKTRGQQVTLRCSPKSGHDTVSWYQQALGQGPQFIFQYYEEEERQRGNFPDRFSGHQFPNYSSELNVNALLLGDSALYLCASSFASSYEQYFGPGTRLTVT.

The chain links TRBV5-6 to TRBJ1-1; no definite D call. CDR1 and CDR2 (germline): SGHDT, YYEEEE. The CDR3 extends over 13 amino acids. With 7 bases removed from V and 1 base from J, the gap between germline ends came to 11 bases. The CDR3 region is CASARASNTEAFF. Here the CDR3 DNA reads TGTGCCAGCGCCCGGGCGTCGAACACTGAAGCTTTCTTT. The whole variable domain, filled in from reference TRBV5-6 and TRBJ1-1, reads DAGVTQSPTHLIKTRGQQVTLRCSPKSGHDTVSWYQQALGQGPQFIFQYYEEEERQRGNFPDRFSGHQFPNYSSELNVNALLLGDSALYLCASARASNTEAFFGQGTRLTVV.

CDR3 DNA sequence: TGTGCCAGCAGCCTAGGGGACAGGGGGCTGCCTGGGGCCAACGTCCTGACTTTC. This codes for CASSLGDRGLPGANVLTF. The J gene is TRBJ2-6, the V gene TRBV5-6; 12 bases fit TRBD1. With V trimmed by 4 bases and J by 2 bases, 7 bases remained unmatched. The germline V gene encodes CDR1 SGHDT and CDR2 YYEEEE. This CDR3 is 18 amino acids long. The entire variable domain, with the rest obtained from reference TRBV5-6 and TRBJ2-6, is as follows: DAGVTQSPTHLIKTRGQQVTLRCSPKSGHDTVSWYQQALGQGPQFIFQYYEEEERQRGNFPDRFSGHQFPNYSSELNVNALLLGDSALYLCASSLGDRGLPGANVLTFGAGSRLTVL.

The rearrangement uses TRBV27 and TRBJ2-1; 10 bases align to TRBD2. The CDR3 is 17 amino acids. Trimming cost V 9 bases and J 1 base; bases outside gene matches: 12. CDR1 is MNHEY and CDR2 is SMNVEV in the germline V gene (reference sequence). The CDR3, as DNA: TGTGCCAGTCTCGGGCTAGCGGGAGCGAGGTCCTACAATGAGCAGTTCTTC. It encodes CASLGLAGARSYNEQFF.

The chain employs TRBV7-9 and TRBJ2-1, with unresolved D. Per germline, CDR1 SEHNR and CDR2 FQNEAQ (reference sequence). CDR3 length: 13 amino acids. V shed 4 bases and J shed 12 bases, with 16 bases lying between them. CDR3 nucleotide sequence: TGTGCCAGCAGCTCACACTGGGTCGTGGGGCAGTTCTTC. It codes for CASSSHWVVGQFF. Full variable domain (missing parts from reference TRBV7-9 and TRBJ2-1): DTGVSQNPRHKITKRGQNVTFRCDPISEHNRLYWYRQTLGQGPEFLTYFQNEAQLEKSRLLSDRFSAERPKGSFSTLEIQRTEQGDSAMYLCASSSHWVVGQFFGPGTRLTVL.

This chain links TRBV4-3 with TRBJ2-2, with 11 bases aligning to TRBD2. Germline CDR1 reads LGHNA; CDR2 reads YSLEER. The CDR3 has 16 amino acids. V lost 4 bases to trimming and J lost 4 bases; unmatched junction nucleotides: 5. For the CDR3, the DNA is TGCGCCAGCAGCCTTAGGACTAGCGGGTCCACCGGGGAGCTGTTTTTT. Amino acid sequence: CASSLRTSGSTGELFF.

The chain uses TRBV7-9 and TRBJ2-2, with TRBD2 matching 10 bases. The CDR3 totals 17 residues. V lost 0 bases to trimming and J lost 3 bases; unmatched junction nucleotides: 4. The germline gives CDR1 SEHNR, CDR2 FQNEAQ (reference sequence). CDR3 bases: TGTGCCAGCAGCTTAGCGTTAGCGGGAGGTGACACCGGGGAGCTGTTTTTT. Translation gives CASSLALAGGDTGELFF. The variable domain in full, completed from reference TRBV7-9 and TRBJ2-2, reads DTGVSQNPRHKITKRGQNVTFRCDPISEHNRLYWYRQTLGQGPEFLTYFQNEAQLEKSRLLSDRFSAERPKGSFSTLEIQRTEQGDSAMYLCASSLALAGGDTGELFFGEGSRLTVL.

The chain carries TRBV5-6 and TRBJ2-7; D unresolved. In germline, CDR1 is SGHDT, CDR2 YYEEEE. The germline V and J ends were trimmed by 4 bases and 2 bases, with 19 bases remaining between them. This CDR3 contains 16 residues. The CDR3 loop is CASSPSSAPSPYEQYF. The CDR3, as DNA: TGTGCCAGCAGCCCGTCGTCAGCGCCATCTCCCTACGAGCAGTACTTC.

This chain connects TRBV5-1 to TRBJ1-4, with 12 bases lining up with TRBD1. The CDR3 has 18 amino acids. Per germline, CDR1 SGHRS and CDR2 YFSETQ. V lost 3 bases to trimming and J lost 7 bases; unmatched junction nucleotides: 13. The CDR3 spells CASSSTGTGGSLGEKLFF. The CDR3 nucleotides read TGCGCCAGCAGCTCTACCGGGACAGGGGGCTCATTAGGTGAAAAACTGTTTTTT.

The CDR3 DNA sequence: TGTGCCAGCAGTTTATTAGTTTCGGAGACCCAGTACTTC. Encoded protein: CASSLLVSETQYF. The chain joins TRBV27 to TRBJ2-5, with D unclear. Trimming pared 1 base from V and 5 bases from J, leaving 8 bases between. The CDR3 consists of 13 residues. Per the germline V gene, CDR1 is MNHEY and CDR2 is SMNVEV (reference sequence).

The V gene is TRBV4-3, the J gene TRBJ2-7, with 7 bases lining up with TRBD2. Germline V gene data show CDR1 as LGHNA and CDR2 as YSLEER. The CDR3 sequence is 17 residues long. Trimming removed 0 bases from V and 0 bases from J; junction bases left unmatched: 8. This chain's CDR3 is CASSQEVGGTSSYEQYF. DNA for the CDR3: TGCGCCAGCAGCCAAGAGGTGGGAGGGACGAGCTCCTACGAGCAGTACTTC.

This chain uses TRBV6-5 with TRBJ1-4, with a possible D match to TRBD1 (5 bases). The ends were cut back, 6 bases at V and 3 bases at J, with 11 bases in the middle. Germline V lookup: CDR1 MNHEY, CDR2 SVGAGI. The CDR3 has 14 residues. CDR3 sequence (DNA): TGTGCCAGCAGCCGGGGGGAAGCTAATGAAAAACTGTTTTTT. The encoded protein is CASSRGEANEKLFF.

CDR3 loop: CSVDRQGVGGELFF. In nucleotides, the CDR3 is TGCAGCGTTGATCGACAGGGGGTCGGCGGGGAGCTGTTTTTT. This sequence joins TRBV29-1 and TRBJ2-2; TRBD1 agrees at 9 bases. The V gene end was trimmed by 3 bases and the J gene end by 7 bases; junction bases not matched to a gene: 6. The CDR3 is made up of 14 amino acids. Germline CDR1 and CDR2: SQVTM and ANQGSEA.

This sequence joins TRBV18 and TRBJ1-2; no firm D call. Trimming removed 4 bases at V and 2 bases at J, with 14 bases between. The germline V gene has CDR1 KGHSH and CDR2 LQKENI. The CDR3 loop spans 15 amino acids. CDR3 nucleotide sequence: TGTGCCAGCTCACTCCTTCCTGAGCCAAACTATGGCTACACCTTC. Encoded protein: CASSLLPEPNYGYTF.

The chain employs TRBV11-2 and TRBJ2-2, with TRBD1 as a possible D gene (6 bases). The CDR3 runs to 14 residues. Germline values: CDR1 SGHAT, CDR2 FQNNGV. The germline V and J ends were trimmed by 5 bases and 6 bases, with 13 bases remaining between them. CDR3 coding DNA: TGTGCCAGCAGCACGGACAGATTATCCGGGGAGCTGTTTTTT. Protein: CASSTDRLSGELFF.

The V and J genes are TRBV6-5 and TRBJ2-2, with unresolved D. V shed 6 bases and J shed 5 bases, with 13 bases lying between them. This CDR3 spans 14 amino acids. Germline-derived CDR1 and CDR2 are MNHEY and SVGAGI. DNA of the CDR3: TGTGCCAGCAGCCCACCTCAGAGTACCGGGGAGCTGTTTTTT. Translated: CASSPPQSTGELFF.

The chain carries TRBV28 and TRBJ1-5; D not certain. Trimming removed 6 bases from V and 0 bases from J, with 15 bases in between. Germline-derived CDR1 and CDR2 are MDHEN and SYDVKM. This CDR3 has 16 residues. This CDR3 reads CASSPVSIYSNQPQHF. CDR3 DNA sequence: TGTGCCAGCAGCCCAGTATCGATCTATAGCAATCAGCCCCAGCATTTT.

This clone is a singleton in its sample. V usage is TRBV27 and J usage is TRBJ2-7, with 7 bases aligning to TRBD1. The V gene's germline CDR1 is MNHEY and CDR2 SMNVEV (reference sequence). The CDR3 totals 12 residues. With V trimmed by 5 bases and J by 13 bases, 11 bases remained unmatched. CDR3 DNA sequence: TGTGCCAGCAGTGCCCACAGGGGATGGGCATACTTC. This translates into CASSAHRGWAYF.